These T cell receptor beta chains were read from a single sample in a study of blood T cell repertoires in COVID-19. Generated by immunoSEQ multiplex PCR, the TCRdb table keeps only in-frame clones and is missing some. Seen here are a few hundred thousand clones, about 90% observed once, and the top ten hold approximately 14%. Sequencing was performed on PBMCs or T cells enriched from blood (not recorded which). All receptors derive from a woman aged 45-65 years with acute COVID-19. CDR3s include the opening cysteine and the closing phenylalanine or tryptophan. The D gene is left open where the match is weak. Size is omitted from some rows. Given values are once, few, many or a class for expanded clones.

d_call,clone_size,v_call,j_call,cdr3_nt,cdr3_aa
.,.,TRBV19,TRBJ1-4,TGTGCCACCTCCCTGACAGCTGCTAATGAAAAACTGTTTTTT,CATSLTAANEKLFF
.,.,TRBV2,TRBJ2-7,TGTGCCAGCATACCACGACTTGGCGAGCAGTACTTC,CASIPRLGEQYF
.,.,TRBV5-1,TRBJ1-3,TGCGCCAGCAGCTTGGCAGGGGATAAAAACACCATATATTTT,CASSLAGDKNTIYF
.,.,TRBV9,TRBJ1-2,TGTGCCAGCAGCCCCGGACAGACACCCTATGGCTACACCTTC,CASSPGQTPYGYTF
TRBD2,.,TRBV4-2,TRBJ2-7,TGTGCCAGCAGCCAAGCCGGGACTAGCGGGCAACAGTACTTC,CASSQAGTSGQQYF
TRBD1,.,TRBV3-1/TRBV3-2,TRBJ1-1,TGTGCCAGCAGCCTGAAGCCCCAATCCTTTGACAGGGGGCTGGTCACTGAAGCTTTCTTT,CASSLKPQSFDRGLVTEAFF
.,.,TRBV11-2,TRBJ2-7,TGTGCCAGCAGCCCGCCAAACGGTGAAGCCTCCTACGAGCAGTACTTC,CASSPPNGEASYEQYF
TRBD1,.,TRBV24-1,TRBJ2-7,TGTGCCACCAGTGATCCACGGGACAGGAGCTACGAGCAGTACTTC,CATSDPRDRSYEQYF
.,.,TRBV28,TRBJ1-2,TGTGCCAGCAGTTTACAGGGGAACTATGGCTACACCTTC,CASSLQGNYGYTF
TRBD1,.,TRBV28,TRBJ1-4,TGTGCCAGCAGAACTCCGGGACAGGGACAAAAACTGTTTTTT,CASRTPGQGQKLFF
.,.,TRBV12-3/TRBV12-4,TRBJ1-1,TGTGCCAGCAGTTTAGGACAGAACACTGAAGCTTTCTTT,CASSLGQNTEAFF
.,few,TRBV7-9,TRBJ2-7,TGTGCCAGCAGCGCAGTTAAAGCGGATATCTCCTACGAGCAGTACTTC,CASSAVKADISYEQYF
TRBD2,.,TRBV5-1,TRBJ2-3,TGCGCCAGCAGCAACACCGGCGGACTAGCCGCAGATACGCAGTATTTT,CASSNTGGLAADTQYF